This T cell receptor beta chain comes out of a study of T cell responses to AZD1222 COVID-19 vaccine. General study findings and limits: Researchers took repertoire samples only after the peak T cell response had come. A mostly white British donor set with more females was recruited, and clonal diversity was possibly underestimated.

Worth noting for this clone: The antigen is unknown.

Method: immunoSEQ multiplex PCR; TCRdb's copy keeps in-frame clones and lacks some. The data hold approximately 92,000 clones, with approximately 90% observed a single time. V lost 2 bases, J lost 7 bases, and 7 bases stayed unmatched. The CDR3 runs 15 residues. Germline-derived CDR1 and CDR2 are KGHSH and LQKENI. This chain connects TRBV18 to TRBJ1-4; the match to TRBD1 covers 7 bases. The sequence derives from an adult in good health. The sample was peripheral blood, taken on day 0 of AZD1222 vaccination. The CDR3 protein is CASSPRQGYREKLFF. The CDR3 DNA sequence: TGTGCCAGCTCACCAAGACAGGGTTACCGTGAAAAACTGTTTTTT.